The clone carrying this TCR beta chain was counted only a few times. What it recognizes is unknown. These data are taken from a study of T cell repertoires in cytomegalovirus infection. Study background: An indication of both CMV infection and matching HLA type came from public TCR beta signatures.

CDR3 length: 17 amino acids. V dropped 2 bases and J dropped 0 bases, with 11 bases sitting between them. Germline assignment: CDR1 MNHEY and CDR2 SVGEGT. TCRdb independently ran MiXCR on the reads; one entry per CDR3 protein. The repertoire includes under 200,000 distinct CDR3 sequences, about a fifth of them detected once, and under 30% sits in the top ten. The sequences come from CD8+ T cells from cultured PBMCs, collected from culture after CMV antigen stimulation. V is TRBV6-2 or TRBV6-3 and J is TRBJ2-6; D may be TRBD2 (6 bases). This receptor was taken from a human donor in good health (CMV status not recorded). Some clones in this sample may be carry-over from other donors' samples. The CDR3 sequence is CASSYAGRRSGANVLTF. The CDR3 DNA reads as TGTGCCAGCAGTTACGCGGGACGTCGCTCTGGGGCCAACGTCCTGACTTTC.